Below are 31 T cell receptor beta chains sequenced from a single sample in a study of cytomegalovirus exposure and HLA in healthy donors. With 60 Vbeta and 13 Jbeta primers, the PCR was carried out. Here immunoSEQ multiplex PCR was the method, and the copy in TCRdb shows in-frame clones only, minus some. The repertoire includes 85,000 to 130,000 clones, more than 65% of them detected once, and 4% sits in the top ten. The sequencing sample was made of PBMCs. The receptors come from a woman aged 50 to 65 in good health and CMV-seropositive.

V and J are TRBV7-8 and TRBJ2-1; D is unresolved. The CDR3 extends over 12 amino acids. With 0 bases removed from V and 10 bases from J, the gap between germline ends came to 7 bases. Germline lookup yields CDR1 SGHVS and CDR2 FQNEAQ. CDR3 amino acids: CASSLAQKEQFF. CDR3 sequence (DNA): TGTGCCAGCAGCTTAGCTCAGAAGGAGCAGTTCTTC.

The rearrangement joins TRBV5-1 to TRBJ1-1; D is undetermined. The CDR3 is 13 residues long. V was pared by 4 bases and J by 3 bases, with 10 bases between. Germline V gene lookup returns CDR1 SGHRS and CDR2 YFSETQ. The CDR3 protein is CASSLRVHTEAFF. The CDR3 DNA reads TGCGCCAGCAGCCTCCGGGTCCACACTGAAGCTTTCTTT.

The chain recombines TRBV9 with TRBJ2-2; D is uncertain. The CDR3 runs to 13 residues. Deletions cut 3 bases from V and 1 base from J, with 4 bases between. From germline, CDR1 is SGDLS and CDR2 YYNGEE. CDR3 sequence: CASSGQNTGELFF. The CDR3 DNA sequence: TGTGCCAGCAGCGGGCAGAACACCGGGGAGCTGTTTTTT.

This chain connects TRBV19 to TRBJ2-1; 8 positions match TRBD1. J was trimmed by 3 bases and V by 5 bases; bases with no gene match: 3. CDR3 length: 14 amino acids. Germline CDR1 is LNHDA and CDR2 is SQIVND (reference sequence). DNA for the CDR3: TGTGCCAGTAGTGCGACAGGGGACTACAATGAGCAGTTCTTC. It codes for CASSATGDYNEQFF.

The V and J genes are TRBV2 and TRBJ1-2, with no clear D. CDR1 is SNHLY and CDR2 is FYNNEI in the germline V gene. With 6 bases removed from V and 6 bases from J, the gap between germline ends came to 11 bases. This CDR3 spans 12 amino acids. The CDR3 spells CASSPDIDGYTF. In DNA, the CDR3 is TGTGCCAGCAGCCCCGACATTGATGGCTACACCTTC.

V and J are TRBV7-9 and TRBJ1-1; a possible D gene is TRBD1 (6 bases). CDR1 and CDR2 from the germline V gene are SEHNR and FQNEAQ (reference sequence). The CDR3 totals 13 residues. Trimming shortened V by 5 bases and J by 7 bases, and 14 bases separated the two germline ends. CDR3 nucleotide sequence: TGTGCCAGCAGCCTACAGGGAGCGGTTGAAGCTTTCTTT. It translates to CASSLQGAVEAFF.

The chain uses TRBV7-6 and TRBJ2-6; possible D gene TRBD2, 6 bases. From germline, CDR1 is SGHVS and CDR2 FNYEAQ. This CDR3 contains 18 residues. Trimming shortened V by 3 bases and J by 0 bases, and 15 bases separated the two germline ends. The CDR3 here is CASSFDLGGISGANVLTF. The CDR3 nucleotides are TGTGCCAGCAGCTTCGATCTCGGCGGGATCTCTGGGGCCAACGTCCTGACTTTC. Using reference TRBV7-6 and TRBJ2-6 for the parts outside the CDR3, the full variable domain is GAGVSQSPRYKVTKRGQDVALRCDPISGHVSLYWYRQALGQGPEFLTYFNYEAQQDKSGLPNDRFSAERPEGSISTLTIQRTEQRDSAMYRCASSFDLGGISGANVLTFGAGSRLTVL.

The chain combines TRBV11-2 with TRBJ1-1; no reliable D call. The CDR3 loop spans 14 amino acids. Germline lookup yields CDR1 SGHAT and CDR2 FQNNGV. V was shortened by 5 bases and J by 0 bases, with 10 bases between the two germline ends. Here the CDR3 DNA reads TGTGCCAGCAGCCGTGCAGGAATGAACACTGAAGCTTTCTTT. Translation: CASSRAGMNTEAFF.

This chain links TRBV9 with TRBJ1-1, with 8 bases lining up with TRBD1. The CDR3 has 13 residues. The germline V gene has CDR1 SGDLS and CDR2 YYNGEE. V gave up 4 bases and J gave up 8 bases; unmatched junction bases: 7. CDR3 residues: CASSRGQVAEAFF. CDR3 bases: TGTGCCAGCAGCAGGGGACAGGTCGCCGAAGCTTTCTTT.

The chain couples TRBV7-9 to TRBJ2-1, with TRBD1 identical over 7 bases. Germline-derived CDR1 and CDR2 are SEHNR and FQNEAQ (reference sequence). The CDR3 consists of 12 residues. The V gene end was trimmed by 1 base and the J gene end by 12 bases; junction bases not matched to a gene: 3. The CDR3 protein is CASSLGAGGQFF. The DNA for the CDR3 is TGTGCCAGCAGCTTAGGGGCAGGGGGGCAGTTCTTC.

The rearrangement joins TRBV5-4 to TRBJ2-2; the match to TRBD1 covers 9 bases. The CDR3 extends over 18 amino acids. From germline, CDR1 is SGHNT and CDR2 YYREEE (reference sequence). V was clipped by 4 bases and J by 0 bases; unmatched bases: 10. DNA for the CDR3: TGTGCCAGCAGCCCGCCGGGACAGGGTTACGCGAACACCGGGGAGCTGTTTTTT. Its protein product is CASSPPGQGYANTGELFF. Drawing the rest from reference TRBV5-4 and TRBJ2-2, the complete variable domain is ETGVTQSPTHLIKTRGQQVTLRCSSQSGHNTVSWYQQALGQGPQFIFQYYREEENGRGNFPPRFSGLQFPNYSSELNVNALELDDSALYLCASSPPGQGYANTGELFFGEGSRLTVL.

The chain is built from TRBV6-1 and TRBJ1-1, with no clear D. CDR3 length: 14 residues. Germline CDR1 reads MNHNS; CDR2 reads SASEGT. Trimming removed 2 bases at V and 5 bases at J, with 12 bases between. This chain's CDR3 is CASSEIISGTEAFF. The CDR3, as DNA: TGTGCCAGCAGTGAAATCATATCGGGTACTGAAGCTTTCTTT.

V gene TRBV7-8 combines with J gene TRBJ2-1, with 9 bases aligning to TRBD2. The CDR3 consists of 15 residues. CDR1 SGHVS and CDR2 FQNEAQ come from the germline V gene. V dropped 1 base and J dropped 8; count of bases not matched to a gene: 6. The CDR3 region is CASSLDGGRGYEQFF. CDR3 DNA: TGTGCCAGCAGCTTAGATGGCGGGAGGGGCTATGAGCAGTTCTTC.

The CDR3 DNA follows: TGTGCCAGCACTCCTCTGCGAGACTCCTCCCCGAGGCAGTTCTTC. It translates to CASTPLRDSSPRQFF. The rearrangement joins TRBV2 to TRBJ2-1; D call uncertain. Germline CDR1 is SNHLY and CDR2 is FYNNEI. V was shortened by 7 bases and J by 12 bases, with 25 bases between the two germline ends. This CDR3 is built from 15 residues.

The V gene is TRBV30, the J gene TRBJ2-2; 7 bases fit TRBD2. Germline V lookup: CDR1 GTSNPN, CDR2 SVGIG (reference sequence). There are 12 residues in the CDR3. Trimming removed 1 base from V and 7 bases from J; junction bases left unmatched: 0. The CDR3 nucleotides are TGTGCCTGGAGTGCGGGAGGCGGGGAGCTGTTTTTT. Translation gives CAWSAGGGELFF. Using reference TRBV30 and TRBJ2-2 for the parts outside the CDR3, the full variable domain is SQTIHQWPATLVQPVGSPLSLECTVEGTSNPNLYWYRQAAGRGLQLLFYSVGIGQISSEVPQNLSASRPQDRQFILSSKKLLLSDSGFYLCAWSAGGGELFFGEGSRLTVL.

This clone was detected only once. The chain is built from TRBV27 and TRBJ2-5; a weak D match, TRBD1 (6 bases). The J call may be in error: the DNA end matches TRBJ2-7 better. CDR3 length equals 15 residues. Looked up from germline, CDR1 is MNHEY and CDR2 is SMNVEV (reference sequence). CDR3: CASSLSWDNSYEQYF. For the CDR3, the DNA is TGTGCCAGCAGTCTCTCCTGGGACAACTCCTACGAGCAGTACTTC.

This chain links TRBV19 with TRBJ1-4, with D perhaps matching TRBD1 (6 bases). CDR1 and CDR2 (germline): LNHDA, SQIVND (reference sequence). Deletions cut 3 bases from V and 8 bases from J, with 13 bases between. The CDR3 loop spans 14 amino acids. The CDR3 region is CASSMLDSVEKLFF. CDR3 nucleotides: TGTGCCAGTAGTATGCTGGACAGCGTAGAAAAACTGTTTTTT.

This clone was seen once. The chain is built from TRBV7-9 and TRBJ2-1, with 10 nucleotides matching TRBD2. The trim removed 5 bases at V and 9 bases at J, leaving 10 bases unmatched. Germline values: CDR1 SEHNR, CDR2 FQNEAQ (reference sequence). The CDR3 contains 15 residues. The CDR3 protein is CASSPLAGAGGEQFF. In DNA, the CDR3 is TGTGCCAGCAGCCCCCTAGCGGGAGCGGGGGGTGAGCAGTTCTTC.

This chain links TRBV5-1 with TRBJ2-1, with 11 bases matching TRBD2. J lost 7 bases, V lost 4 bases, and 13 bases had no gene match. The germline gives CDR1 SGHRS, CDR2 YFSETQ. The CDR3 covers 17 residues. The CDR3 region has the DNA TGCGCCAGCAGCAGGCCACTCTCGGGACTAGCGGATAATGAGCAGTTCTTC. Amino acids: CASSRPLSGLADNEQFF.

The rearrangement links TRBV27 to TRBJ2-2; 8 nucleotides agree with TRBD2. CDR3 length: 14 amino acids. V trimming: 6 bases; J trimming: 6 bases; junction bases outside the gene matches: 6. Germline CDR1 MNHEY, CDR2 SMNVEV (reference sequence). CDR3 residues: CASSREGLAGELFF. In DNA, the CDR3 is TGTGCCAGCAGCCGCGAGGGACTAGCCGGGGAGCTGTTTTTT.

The chain has TRBV5-4 and TRBJ1-6; TRBD1 matches at 9 bases. The CDR3 length is 16 residues. CDR1 is SGHNT, CDR2 YYREEE, per germline (reference sequence). V lost 0 bases to trimming and J lost 7 bases; unmatched junction nucleotides: 5. As DNA, the CDR3 is TGTGCCAGCAGCTTGGGAGGACAGGGGAGAAATTCACCCCTCCACTTT. Protein product: CASSLGGQGRNSPLHF.

The chain is built from TRBV27 and TRBJ2-5, with 10 bases identical to TRBD2. The DNA end is more similar to TRBJ2-7, so the J call may be wrong. The length of the CDR3 is 14 residues. Germline V lookup: CDR1 MNHEY, CDR2 SMNVEV (reference sequence). In DNA, the CDR3 is TGTGCCAGCAGTCCACTAGCGGGAACCGACGAGCAGTACTTC. Translation: CASSPLAGTDEQYF.

The chain recombines TRBV19 with TRBJ1-1; D gene uncertain. The CDR3 has 14 amino acids. The ends were cut back, 0 bases at V and 6 bases at J, with 11 bases in the middle. Per the germline V gene, CDR1 is LNHDA and CDR2 is SQIVND (reference sequence). Here the CDR3 reads CASSIDQDGAEAFF. CDR3 DNA sequence: TGTGCCAGTAGTATAGATCAAGACGGGGCTGAAGCTTTCTTT.

The genes are TRBV9 and TRBJ2-4; D ambiguous. From germline, CDR1 is SGDLS and CDR2 YYNGEE. Trimming cost V 4 bases and J 1 base, with 6 bases left between them. CDR3 length: 13 amino acids. As DNA, the CDR3 is TGTGCCAGCAGCCCCAGGGCCAAAAACATTCAGTACTTC. Protein product: CASSPRAKNIQYF. Full variable domain (missing parts from reference TRBV9 and TRBJ2-4): DSGVTQTPKHLITATGQRVTLRCSPRSGDLSVYWYQQSLDQGLQFLIQYYNGEERAKGNILERFSAQQFPDLHSELNLSSLELGDSALYFCASSPRAKNIQYFGAGTRLSVL.

The V and J genes are TRBV6-1 and TRBJ2-7, with 10 bases lining up with TRBD1. The CDR3 is made up of 12 amino acids. After removal of 6 bases from V and 7 bases from J, the junction contained 3 bases not matched to a gene. The germline V gene encodes CDR1 MNHNS and CDR2 SASEGT. The CDR3 sequence: CASRTGGDEQYF. The CDR3 region has the DNA TGTGCCAGCAGGACAGGGGGCGATGAGCAGTACTTC.

The chain joins TRBV5-1 to TRBJ2-1; 9 bases fit TRBD1. CDR1 is SGHRS and CDR2 is YFSETQ in the germline V gene. V shed 3 bases and J 4 bases; nucleotides not matched to a gene: 2. The CDR3 runs to 14 residues. The CDR3 is CASSSGQGYNEQFF. The CDR3 nucleotides read TGCGCCAGCAGCTCTGGACAGGGGTACAATGAGCAGTTCTTC.

V and J are TRBV15 and TRBJ2-5, with 10 positions matching TRBD2. From germline, CDR1 is LNHNV and CDR2 YYDKDF (reference sequence). The CDR3 covers 16 residues. Trimming at V came to 5 bases and at J to 1 base, leaving 7 bases not matched to a gene. CDR3 in DNA: TGTGCCACCAGCGGCCGGACTAGCGGACCCCAAGAGACCCAGTACTTC. Translated, it gives CATSGRTSGPQETQYF.

V and J are TRBV10-2 and TRBJ2-2; D is possibly TRBD2 (5 bases). V lost 6 bases and J 4 bases, leaving 12 bases between the germline ends. CDR3 size: 14 residues. The germline V gene has CDR1 WSHSY and CDR2 SAAADI. The CDR3 spells CASSGQRATGELFF. The CDR3 nucleotides are TGCGCCAGCAGCGGTCAGAGGGCCACCGGGGAGCTGTTTTTT.

This chain joins TRBV30 and TRBJ1-5, with 7 bases that match TRBD1. CDR3 length: 15 amino acids. Per germline, CDR1 GTSNPN and CDR2 SVGIG (reference sequence). With V trimmed by 0 bases and J by 2 bases, 4 bases remained unmatched. In DNA, the CDR3 is TGTGCCTGGAGTGTTCGACAGGGAGGCAATCAGCCCCAGCATTTT. Protein product: CAWSVRQGGNQPQHF.

Worth noting for this clone: One end of the junction fails to match germline, which may point to a read error. This sample includes further DNA sequences coding for the same CDR3. The V call is TRBV27, the J call TRBJ1-3, with D tentatively TRBD1 (5 bases). CDR1 is MNHEY, CDR2 SMNVEV, per germline (reference sequence). The CDR3 is 14 residues long. CDR3 nucleotides: TGTGCCAGCAGGCGTTCAGGGTCTGGAAACACTATATATTTT. Translation gives CASRRSGSGNTIYF.

The chain combines TRBV7-2 with TRBJ2-1; 9 nucleotides align to TRBD1. Germline assignment: CDR1 SGHTA and CDR2 FQGNSA. This CDR3 has 13 residues. V dropped 4 bases and J dropped 9; count of bases not matched to a gene: 4. CDR3 DNA: TGTGCCAGCAGCTCGTACAGGGGGCCTGAGCAGTTCTTC. Its protein is CASSSYRGPEQFF.